Presented here are 18 T cell receptor beta chains from one specimen sequenced in a study of cytomegalovirus exposure and HLA in healthy donors. The PCR employed 60 Vbeta primers together with 13 Jbeta primers. Using immunoSEQ multiplex PCR, the repertoire was profiled, and TCRdb retains in-frame clones only, with some absent. The data show about 110,000 clones, 79% seen once. Sequenced: PBMCs. Receptors originate from a man younger than 45 in good health and CMV-seropositive.

In this sample, this clone turned up once. The genes are TRBV6-1 and TRBJ2-2; D is possibly TRBD1 (5 bases). The germline V gene has CDR1 MNHNS and CDR2 SASEGT. V was pared by 1 base and J by 2 bases, with 8 bases between. The CDR3 is 15 residues long. The CDR3 DNA follows: TGTGCCAGCAGTGAAGAGACAGCCAACACCGGGGAGCTGTTTTTT. Translation: CASSEETANTGELFF.

The chain links TRBV5-1 to TRBJ1-2; 7 positions agree with TRBD1. CDR1 and CDR2 (germline): SGHRS, YFSETQ. This CDR3 has 13 residues. Trimming cost V 3 bases and J 8 bases; bases outside gene matches: 7. CDR3 sequence: CASSSNRGEGYTF. CDR3 DNA: TGCGCCAGCAGCTCCAACAGGGGTGAAGGCTACACCTTC.

The chain couples TRBV6-1 to TRBJ2-7; 7 positions match TRBD1. The length of the CDR3 is 11 residues. V dropped 6 bases and J dropped 4; count of bases not matched to a gene: 0. The germline CDR1 and CDR2 sequences are MNHNS and SASEGT. The CDR3 region has the DNA TGTGCCAGCAGACAGGGGTACGAGCAGTACTTC. Protein product: CASRQGYEQYF.

CDR3 in DNA: TGCAGCGTTGAACAGCGGGGGGCTTTCCCTGAGCAGTTCTTC. It yields the protein CSVEQRGAFPEQFF. The chain recombines TRBV29-1 with TRBJ2-1; 9 bases are a match to TRBD2. This CDR3 has 14 residues. Germline V CDR1 and CDR2: SQVTM, ANQGSEA. The J segment lost 9 bases and the V segment lost 2 bases, leaving 8 bases of the junction unmatched.

V is TRBV7-2 and J is TRBJ1-1, with D maybe TRBD1 (6 bases). Per germline, CDR1 SGHTA and CDR2 FQGNSA. The CDR3 loop spans 14 amino acids. Trimming pared 5 bases from V and 0 bases from J, leaving 10 bases between. CDR3 nucleotides: TGTGCCAGCAGCCCCCGGACAGTGAACACTGAAGCTTTCTTT. The encoded protein is CASSPRTVNTEAFF.

The chain joins TRBV11-2 to TRBJ1-1; D remains unclear. The CDR3 contains 13 residues. Germline loops: CDR1 SGHAT, CDR2 FQNNGV. Trimming shortened V by 6 bases and J by 1 base, and 9 bases separated the two germline ends. The CDR3 sequence: CASSRVGNTEAFF. DNA for the CDR3: TGTGCCAGCAGTCGGGTGGGGAACACTGAAGCTTTCTTT.

The chain couples TRBV5-4 to TRBJ2-4; no clear D. Germline V lookup: CDR1 SGHNT, CDR2 YYREEE (reference sequence). The CDR3 covers 13 residues. Trimming took off 0 bases at V and 6 bases at J, with 7 bases between the two ends. The CDR3: CASSLDLSNIQYF. The CDR3 DNA reads TGTGCCAGCAGCTTGGACTTATCAAACATTCAGTACTTC.

Here the CDR3 reads CASSQRGWDEQYF. CDR3 nucleotides: TGTGCCAGCAGCCAAAGGGGGTGGGACGAGCAGTACTTC. V is TRBV14 and J is TRBJ2-7; possible D gene TRBD1, 6 bases. Germline V gene data show CDR1 as SGHDN and CDR2 as FVKESK. The CDR3 sequence is 13 residues long. Trimming removed 2 bases from V and 5 bases from J, with 10 bases in between.

There are a few counts of this clone. The V gene is TRBV19, the J gene TRBJ1-1, with a possible D match to TRBD1 (6 bases). V gave up 1 base and J gave up 2 bases, with 11 bases separating them. The CDR3 spans 15 residues. CDR1 is LNHDA, CDR2 SQIVND, per germline (reference sequence). CDR3 nucleotide sequence: TGTGCCAGTAGTATAGTAGGACAGCCTAACACTGAAGCTTTCTTT. It specifies CASSIVGQPNTEAFF.

The CDR3 loop is CASSLKGAGYGYTF. The CDR3 DNA reads TGTGCCAGCAGCCTTAAGGGGGCCGGCTATGGCTACACCTTC. The rearrangement joins TRBV5-4 to TRBJ1-2, with 7 bases lining up with TRBD1. The length of the CDR3 is 14 residues. V was pared by 4 bases and J by 4 bases, with 7 bases of the junction left unmatched. CDR1 is SGHNT and CDR2 is YYREEE in the germline V gene (reference sequence).

This chain links TRBV4-1 with TRBJ1-2; TRBD1 agrees at 11 bases. Germline CDR1 and CDR2: MGHRA and YSYEKL. The J segment lost 7 bases and the V segment lost 3 bases, leaving 19 bases of the junction unmatched. This CDR3 has 19 amino acids. CDR3 sequence (DNA): TGCGCCAGCAGCCATCCGTTCCCCGGGACAGGGGGTCTAGACTGTGGCTACACCTTC. Its translation is CASSHPFPGTGGLDCGYTF.

The chain has TRBV5-6 and TRBJ1-2; possibly TRBD1 for D (6 bases). Trimming shortened V by 5 bases and J by 6 bases, and 14 bases separated the two germline ends. Germline V gene sequence: CDR1 SGHDT, CDR2 YYEEEE. The CDR3 has 13 amino acids. The CDR3 bases are TGTGCCAGCAGAAACCAGGGGCCCAATGGCTACACCTTC. Translated: CASRNQGPNGYTF.

This clone appeared a few times. J is TRBJ1-4 and V is TRBV9, with 7 bases matching TRBD1. CDR3 length: 15 residues. V lost 3 bases, J lost 7 bases, and 9 bases stayed unmatched. CDR1 and CDR2 from the germline V gene are SGDLS and YYNGEE. The CDR3 region has the DNA TGTGCCAGCAGCGGGGGACAGTTGAGTGGTGAAAAACTGTTTTTT. The encoded protein is CASSGGQLSGEKLFF.

CDR3 in DNA: TGCGCCAGCAGTCAAACAGCTTCAAATTCACCCCTCCACTTT. It codes for CASSQTASNSPLHF. J is TRBJ1-6 and V is TRBV5-1; no clear D gene. Looked up from germline, CDR1 is SGHRS and CDR2 is YFSETQ. The V gene lost 5 bases and the J gene lost 7 bases, with 13 bases spanning the gap. This CDR3 is 14 amino acids long.

This chain joins TRBV7-8 and TRBJ1-6; 7 bases align to TRBD1. Germline V gene lookup returns CDR1 SGHVS and CDR2 FQNEAQ. The CDR3 spans 17 residues. V lost 4 bases, J lost 6 bases, and 12 bases stayed unmatched. The CDR3, as DNA: TGTGCCAGCAGCTCTGGCGGGAGGGACAGTATTAATTCACCCCTCCACTTT. As protein: CASSSGGRDSINSPLHF.

The V and J genes are TRBV5-1 and TRBJ1-4; the D gene is possibly TRBD1 (6 bases). The V end lost 4 bases, the J end lost 2 bases, and 9 bases lay between the germline ends. The germline V gene encodes CDR1 SGHRS and CDR2 YFSETQ. This CDR3 comprises 14 residues. Written as DNA, the CDR3 is TGCGCCAGCAGCAGAGGACAGACTAATGAAAAACTGTTTTTT. It specifies CASSRGQTNEKLFF. The full variable domain, with the rest looked up from reference TRBV5-1 and TRBJ1-4, is KAGVTQTPRYLIKTRGQQVTLSCSPISGHRSVSWYQQTPGQGLQFLFEYFSETQRNKGNFPGRFSGRQFSNSRSEMNVSTLELGDSALYLCASSRGQTNEKLFFGSGTQLSVL.

This clone was recorded many times. The rearrangement links TRBV14 to TRBJ2-5; D is perhaps TRBD1 (6 bases). The CDR3 sequence is 14 residues long. The germline V gene has CDR1 SGHDN and CDR2 FVKESK. Trimming took 6 bases from V and 0 from J, leaving 11 bases between them. Written as DNA, the CDR3 is TGTGCCAGCAGACCAACAGGGAACCAAGAGACCCAGTACTTC. Protein product: CASRPTGNQETQYF.

Concerning this clone: Other nucleotide sequences in the sample specify the same CDR3. The chain combines TRBV7-3 with TRBJ1-1, with D possibly being TRBD1 (5 bases). Germline values: CDR1 SGHTA, CDR2 FQGTGA. Trimming pared 2 bases from V and 2 bases from J, leaving 6 bases between. The CDR3 has 13 residues. The CDR3 coding sequence is TGTGCCAGCAGCTTAGACAGAAACACTGAAGCTTTCTTT. Protein product: CASSLDRNTEAFF. The variable domain in full, completed from reference TRBV7-3 and TRBJ1-1, reads GAGVSQTPSNKVTEKGKYVELRCDPISGHTALYWYRQSLGQGPEFLIYFQGTGAADDSGLPNDRFFAVRPEGSVSTLKIQRTERGDSAVYLCASSLDRNTEAFFGQGTRLTVV.